This T cell receptor beta chain was found in a study of blood T cell repertoires in COVID-19. Study summary: Nucleic acid was either cDNA or gDNA, and it came from T cells, B-cell-depleted T cells, or PBMCs.

V shed 1 base and J 10 bases; nucleotides not matched to a gene: 10. The length of the CDR3 is 15 residues. Germline V gene data show CDR1 as SGHNT and CDR2 as YYREEE (reference sequence). Per the original methods: Reference gene primer amplification yielded estimated nucleated cell counts. Sequencing used immunoSEQ multiplex PCR; TCRdb keeps in-frame clones, though not all of them. D and trimming come from the DNA, and the V and J calls and clone size come from that table. The table includes 95,000 to 100,000 clones, about 85% detected once. The source material was peripheral blood. The gene calls are TRBV5-4 and TRBJ1-2; 10 positions agree with TRBD1. The TCR originated in a woman aged 65 to 85 with active or convalescent COVID-19. The CDR3 DNA follows: TGTGCCAGCAGCTTGAATCCGGGACAGGGGAGTCTCTACACCTTC. Its translation: CASSLNPGQGSLYTF.